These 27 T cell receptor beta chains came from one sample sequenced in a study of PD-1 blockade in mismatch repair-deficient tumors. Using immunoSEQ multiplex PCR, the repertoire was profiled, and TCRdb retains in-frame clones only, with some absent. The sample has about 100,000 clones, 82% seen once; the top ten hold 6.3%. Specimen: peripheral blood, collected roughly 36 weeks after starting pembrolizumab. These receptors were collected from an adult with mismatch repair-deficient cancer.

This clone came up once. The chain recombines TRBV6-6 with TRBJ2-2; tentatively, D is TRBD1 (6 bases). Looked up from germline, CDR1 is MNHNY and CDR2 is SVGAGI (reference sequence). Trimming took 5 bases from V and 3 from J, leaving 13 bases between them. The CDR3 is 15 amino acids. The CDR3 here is CASSKLAGDTGELFF. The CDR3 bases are TGTGCCAGCAGTAAATTAGCAGGGGACACCGGGGAGCTGTTTTTT.

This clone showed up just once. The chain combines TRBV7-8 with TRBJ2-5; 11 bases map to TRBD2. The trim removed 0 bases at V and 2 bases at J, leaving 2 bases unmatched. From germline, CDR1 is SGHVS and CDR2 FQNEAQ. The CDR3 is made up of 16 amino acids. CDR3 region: CASSLATSGEQETQYF. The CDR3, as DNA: TGTGCCAGCAGCTTAGCGACTAGCGGGGAGCAAGAGACCCAGTACTTC.

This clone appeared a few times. The CDR3 DNA reads TGTGCCAGCAGCCAAGACCTGACCGGGGAGCTGTTTTTT. It specifies CASSQDLTGELFF. V gene TRBV4-2 combines with J gene TRBJ2-2; D not certain. The CDR3 is made up of 13 amino acids. The V gene's germline CDR1 is LGHNA and CDR2 YNFKEQ. The V end lost 0 bases, the J end lost 5 bases, and 4 bases lay between the germline ends.

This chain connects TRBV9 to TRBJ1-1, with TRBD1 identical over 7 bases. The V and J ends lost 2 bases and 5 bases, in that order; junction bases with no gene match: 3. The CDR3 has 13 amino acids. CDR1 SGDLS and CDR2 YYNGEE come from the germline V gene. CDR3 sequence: CASSVTGATEAFF. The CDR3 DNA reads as TGTGCCAGCAGCGTCACAGGGGCAACTGAAGCTTTCTTT.

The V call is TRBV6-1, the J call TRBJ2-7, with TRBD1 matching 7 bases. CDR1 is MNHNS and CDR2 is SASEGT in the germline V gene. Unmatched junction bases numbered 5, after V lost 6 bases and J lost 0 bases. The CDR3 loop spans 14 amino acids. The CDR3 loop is CASSQGQASYEQYF. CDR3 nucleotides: TGTGCCAGCAGCCAAGGACAGGCCTCCTACGAGCAGTACTTC.

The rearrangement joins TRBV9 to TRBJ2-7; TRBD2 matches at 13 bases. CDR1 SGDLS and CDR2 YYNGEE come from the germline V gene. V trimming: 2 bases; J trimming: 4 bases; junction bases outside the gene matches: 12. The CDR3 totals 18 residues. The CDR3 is CASSVRKGLAGAGYEQYF. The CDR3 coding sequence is TGTGCCAGCAGCGTCCGTAAAGGACTAGCGGGAGCGGGTTACGAGCAGTACTTC.

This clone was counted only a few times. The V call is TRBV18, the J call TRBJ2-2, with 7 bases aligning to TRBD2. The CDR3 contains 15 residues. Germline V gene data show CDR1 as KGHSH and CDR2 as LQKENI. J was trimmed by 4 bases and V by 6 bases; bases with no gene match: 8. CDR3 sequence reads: CASSLTSDSTGELFF. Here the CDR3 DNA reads TGTGCCAGCTCGCTTACTAGCGACTCCACCGGGGAGCTGTTTTTT.

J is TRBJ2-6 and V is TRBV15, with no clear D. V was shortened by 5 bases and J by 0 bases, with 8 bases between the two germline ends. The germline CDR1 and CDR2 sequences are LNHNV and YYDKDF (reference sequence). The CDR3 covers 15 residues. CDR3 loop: CATSERISGANVLTF. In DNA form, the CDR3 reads TGTGCCACCAGCGAACGGATCTCTGGGGCCAACGTCCTGACTTTC.

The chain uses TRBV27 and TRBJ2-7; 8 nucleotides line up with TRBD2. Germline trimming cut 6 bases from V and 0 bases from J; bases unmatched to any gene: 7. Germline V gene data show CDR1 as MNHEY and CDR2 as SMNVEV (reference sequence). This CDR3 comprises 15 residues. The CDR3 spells CASRLGGGTSYEQYF. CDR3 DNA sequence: TGTGCCAGCAGACTCGGGGGGGGTACCTCCTACGAGCAGTACTTC.

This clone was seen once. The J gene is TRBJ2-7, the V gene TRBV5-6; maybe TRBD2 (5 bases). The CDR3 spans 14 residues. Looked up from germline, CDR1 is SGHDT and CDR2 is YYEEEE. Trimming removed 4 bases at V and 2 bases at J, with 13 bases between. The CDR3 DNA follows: TGTGCCAGCAGCCTTACCGGGATCCCCTACGAGCAGTACTTC. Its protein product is CASSLTGIPYEQYF.

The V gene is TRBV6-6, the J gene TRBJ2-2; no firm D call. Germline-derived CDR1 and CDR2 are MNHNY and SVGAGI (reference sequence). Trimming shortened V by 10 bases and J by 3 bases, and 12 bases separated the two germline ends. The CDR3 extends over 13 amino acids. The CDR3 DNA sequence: TGTGCCATCACCGACCCATACACCGGGGAGCTGTTTTTT. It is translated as CAITDPYTGELFF.

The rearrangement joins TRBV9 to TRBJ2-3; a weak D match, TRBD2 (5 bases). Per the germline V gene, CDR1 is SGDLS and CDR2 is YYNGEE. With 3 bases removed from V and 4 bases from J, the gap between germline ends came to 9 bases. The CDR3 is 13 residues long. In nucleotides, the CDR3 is TGTGCCAGCAGCGATGGGAGTGCAGATACGCAGTATTTT. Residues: CASSDGSADTQYF. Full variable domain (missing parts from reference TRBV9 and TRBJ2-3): DSGVTQTPKHLITATGQRVTLRCSPRSGDLSVYWYQQSLDQGLQFLIQYYNGEERAKGNILERFSAQQFPDLHSELNLSSLELGDSALYFCASSDGSADTQYFGPGTRLTVL.

CDR3 sequence (DNA): TGTGCCAGCAGCTTTCGCCGGGACACCTATGGCTACACCTTC. Translation gives CASSFRRDTYGYTF. The chain links TRBV7-2 to TRBJ1-2; possible D gene TRBD1, 6 bases. The CDR3 is 14 residues long. The germline V gene has CDR1 SGHTA and CDR2 FQGNSA. Trimming stripped 3 bases from V and 4 bases from J, with 12 bases between.

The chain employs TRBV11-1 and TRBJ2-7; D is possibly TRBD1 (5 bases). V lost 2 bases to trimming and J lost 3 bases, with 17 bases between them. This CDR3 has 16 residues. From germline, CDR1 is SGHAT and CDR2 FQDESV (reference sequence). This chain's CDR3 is CASSLQGSGLGYEQYF. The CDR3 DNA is TGTGCCAGCAGCTTACAGGGATCCGGGTTGGGCTACGAGCAGTACTTC.

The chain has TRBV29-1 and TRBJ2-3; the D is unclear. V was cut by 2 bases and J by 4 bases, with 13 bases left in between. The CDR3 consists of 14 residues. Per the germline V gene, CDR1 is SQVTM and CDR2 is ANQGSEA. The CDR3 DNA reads TGCAGCGTTGAAAATCGGGTCGAACCAGATACGCAGTATTTT. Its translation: CSVENRVEPDTQYF.

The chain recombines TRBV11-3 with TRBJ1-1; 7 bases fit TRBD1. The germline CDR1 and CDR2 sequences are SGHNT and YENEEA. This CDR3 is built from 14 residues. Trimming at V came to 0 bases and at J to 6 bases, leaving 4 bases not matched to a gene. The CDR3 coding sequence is TGTGCCAGCAGCTTAGAGAGGGGGCTCTCTGAAGCTTTCTTT. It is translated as CASSLERGLSEAFF.

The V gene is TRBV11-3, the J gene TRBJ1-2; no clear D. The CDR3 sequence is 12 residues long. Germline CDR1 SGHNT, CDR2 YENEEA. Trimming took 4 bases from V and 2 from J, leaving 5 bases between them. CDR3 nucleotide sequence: TGTGCCAGCAGCTCAGAGAACTATGGCTACACCTTC. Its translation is CASSSENYGYTF. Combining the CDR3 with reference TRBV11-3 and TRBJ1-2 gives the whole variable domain EAGVVQSPRYKIIEKKQPVAFWCNPISGHNTLYWYLQNLGQGPELLIRYENEEAVDDSQLPKDRFSAERLKGVDSTLKIQPAELGDSAVYLCASSSENYGYTFGSGTRLTVV.

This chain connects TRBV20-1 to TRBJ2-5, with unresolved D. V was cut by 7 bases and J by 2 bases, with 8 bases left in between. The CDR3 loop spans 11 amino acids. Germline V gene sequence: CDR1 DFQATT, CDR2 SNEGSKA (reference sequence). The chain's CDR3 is CSGLGQETQYF. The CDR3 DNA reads TGCAGTGGACTGGGTCAAGAGACCCAGTACTTC.

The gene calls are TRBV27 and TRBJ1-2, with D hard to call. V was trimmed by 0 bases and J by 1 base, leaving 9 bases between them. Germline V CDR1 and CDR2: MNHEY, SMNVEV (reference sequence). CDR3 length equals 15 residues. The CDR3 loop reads CASSLSAGLNYGYTF. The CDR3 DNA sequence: TGTGCCAGCAGTTTATCGGCAGGCCTTAACTATGGCTACACCTTC.

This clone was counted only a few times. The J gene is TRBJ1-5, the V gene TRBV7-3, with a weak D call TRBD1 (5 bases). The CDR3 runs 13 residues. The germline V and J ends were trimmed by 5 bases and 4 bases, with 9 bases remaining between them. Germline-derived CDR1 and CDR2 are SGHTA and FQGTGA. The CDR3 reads CASSPGRNQPQHF. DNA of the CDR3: TGTGCCAGCAGCCCGGGACGGAATCAGCCCCAGCATTTT.

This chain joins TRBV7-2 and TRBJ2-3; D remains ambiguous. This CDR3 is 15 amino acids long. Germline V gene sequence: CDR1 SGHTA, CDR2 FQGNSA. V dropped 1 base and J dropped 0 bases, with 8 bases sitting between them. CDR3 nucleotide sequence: TGTGCCAGCAGCTTAGTGTCGGCGAGCACAGATACGCAGTATTTT. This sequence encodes CASSLVSASTDTQYF.

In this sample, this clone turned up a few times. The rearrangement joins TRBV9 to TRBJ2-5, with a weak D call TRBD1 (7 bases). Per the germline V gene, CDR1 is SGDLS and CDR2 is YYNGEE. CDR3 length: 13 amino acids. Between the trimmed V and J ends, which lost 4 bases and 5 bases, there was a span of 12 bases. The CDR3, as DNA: TGTGCCAGCAGCTGGACAGGAGGGGAGACCCAGTACTTC. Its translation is CASSWTGGETQYF.

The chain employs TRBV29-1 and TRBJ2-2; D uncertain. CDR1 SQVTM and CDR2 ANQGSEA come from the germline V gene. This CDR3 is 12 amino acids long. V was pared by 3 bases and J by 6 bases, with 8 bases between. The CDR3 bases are TGCAGCGTTGAGTTAGTTGCCGGGGAGCTGTTTTTT. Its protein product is CSVELVAGELFF.

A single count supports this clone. CDR3 DNA: TGTGCCAGCAGCCAAGACCCCGTCGAGGGTGGTAATTCACCCCTCCACTTT. It encodes CASSQDPVEGGNSPLHF. The rearrangement uses TRBV4-2 and TRBJ1-6; no firm D call. Between the trimmed V and J ends, which lost 0 bases and 6 bases, there was a span of 15 bases. Germline values: CDR1 LGHNA, CDR2 YNFKEQ. This CDR3 comprises 17 residues.

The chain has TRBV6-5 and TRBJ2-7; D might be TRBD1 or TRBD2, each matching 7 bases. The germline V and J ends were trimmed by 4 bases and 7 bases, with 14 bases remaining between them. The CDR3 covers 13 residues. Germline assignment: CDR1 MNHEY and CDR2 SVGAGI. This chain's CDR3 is CASSSGGGWEQYF. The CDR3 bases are TGTGCCAGCAGTTCAGGGGGGGGTTGGGAGCAGTACTTC.

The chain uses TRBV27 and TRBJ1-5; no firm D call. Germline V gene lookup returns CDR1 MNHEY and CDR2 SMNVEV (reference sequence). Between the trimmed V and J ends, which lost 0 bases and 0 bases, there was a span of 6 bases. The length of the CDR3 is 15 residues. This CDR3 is CASSLSAYSNQPQHF. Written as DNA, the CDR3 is TGTGCCAGCAGTTTATCGGCGTATAGCAATCAGCCCCAGCATTTT.

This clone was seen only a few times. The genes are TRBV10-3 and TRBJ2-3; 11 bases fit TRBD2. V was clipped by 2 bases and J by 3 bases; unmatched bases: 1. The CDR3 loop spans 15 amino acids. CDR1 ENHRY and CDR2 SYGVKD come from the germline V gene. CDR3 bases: TGTGCCATCAGTGAGCTAGCGGGAGGTACAGATACGCAGTATTTT. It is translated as CAISELAGGTDTQYF.